This T cell receptor beta chain comes out of a study of technical replicates of blood from several donors. The V and J ends lost 6 bases and 2 bases, in that order; junction bases with no gene match: 9. Germline V CDR1 and CDR2: LNHDA, SQIVND (reference sequence). The CDR3 has 15 amino acids. Measured with immunoSEQ multiplex PCR; TCRdb has only the in-frame clones, and not every one. This sample carries 83,000 or so clones, around nine tenths of them seen once, and the ten largest clones take about 0.23%. J is TRBJ2-7 and V is TRBV19; 8 bases fit TRBD1. The sample taken for sequencing was T cells isolated from PBMCs. The clonotype originates from a human donor in good health. CDR3 region: CASRDETGAPYEQYF. CDR3 nucleotides: TGTGCCAGTAGAGACGAGACAGGGGCTCCCTACGAGCAGTACTTC.